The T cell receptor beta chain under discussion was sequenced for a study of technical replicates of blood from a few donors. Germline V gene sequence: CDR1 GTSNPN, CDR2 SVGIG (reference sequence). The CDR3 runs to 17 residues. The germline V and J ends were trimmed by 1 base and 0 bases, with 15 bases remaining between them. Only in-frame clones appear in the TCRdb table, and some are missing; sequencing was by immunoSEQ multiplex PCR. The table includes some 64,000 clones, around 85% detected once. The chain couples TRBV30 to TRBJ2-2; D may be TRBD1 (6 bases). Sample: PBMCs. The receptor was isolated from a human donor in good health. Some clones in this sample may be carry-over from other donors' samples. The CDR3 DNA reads TGTGCCTGGAGTGGGGACATCTTCCCCGCGAACACCGGGGAGCTGTTTTTT. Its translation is CAWSGDIFPANTGELFF.